One sample yielded the 5 T cell receptor beta chains listed below, sequenced in a study of T cells in Graves' hyperthyroidism and ophthalmopathy (dated by TCRdb to about 2019). Library construction relied on multiplex PCR. The listed sequencing device is Illumina HiSeq 2000. The TCR beta CDR3 regions were amplified from the RNA transcripts. The TCR CDR3 was subjected to a first round of RT-PCR using the HTBI primer set and the Qiagen OneStep RT-PCR kit. TCRdb reprocessed the public reads (quality trimming at Q25 with fastp, clone calling with MiXCR) and kept in-frame beta chains. A single entry per CDR3 protein holds the most common genes and DNA from its merged rows. The sample table holds approximately 610,000 distinct CDR3 sequences, of which about 14% were seen once. The ten biggest clones cover approximately 4.2% of the sample. The specimen was blood. The origin of the receptors is a woman aged 40 to 50 with Graves' ophthalmopathy.

This chain links TRBV7-8 with TRBJ2-4; D perhaps matches TRBD1 (6 bases). V dropped 5 bases and J dropped 8 bases, with 22 bases sitting between them. Per the germline V gene, CDR1 is SGHVS and CDR2 is FQNEAQ. This CDR3 spans 16 amino acids. The CDR3 is CASSLKTDTRQDIQYF. The CDR3 DNA follows: TGTGCCAGCAGCCTCAAGACAGATACCAGACAGGACATTCAGTACTTC.

V usage is TRBV4-1 and J usage is TRBJ2-2, with D uncertain. The V end lost 0 bases, the J end lost 5 bases, and 7 bases lay between the germline ends. The CDR3 runs to 14 residues. Germline-derived CDR1 and CDR2 are MGHRA and YSYEKL. The CDR3 bases are TGCGCCAGCAGCCAAGATGACCATACCGGGGAGCTGTTTTTT. Its protein product is CASSQDDHTGELFF.

J is TRBJ2-7 and V is TRBV29-1, with 7 bases identical to TRBD1. This CDR3 spans 12 amino acids. The ends lost 7 bases at V and 6 bases at J; junction bases unmatched: 9. Looked up from germline, CDR1 is SQVTM and CDR2 is ANQGSEA. CDR3 sequence: CSAVTGNGEQYF. The CDR3, as DNA: TGCAGCGCTGTGACAGGGAACGGCGAGCAGTACTTC.

Ten or more counts support this clonotype. V and J are TRBV19 and TRBJ2-7; 9 nucleotides line up with TRBD2. Germline CDR1 and CDR2: LNHDA and SQIVND (reference sequence). Germline trimming cut 6 bases from V and 3 bases from J; bases unmatched to any gene: 6. The CDR3 spans 14 residues. In DNA form, the CDR3 reads TGTGCCAGTAGCCGTTTAGCGGGGGACTACGAGCAGTACTTC. It encodes CASSRLAGDYEQYF.

This clonotype was counted many times. The rearrangement uses TRBV20-1 and TRBJ1-6; D gene unclear. The CDR3 contains 14 residues. Per the germline V gene, CDR1 is DFQATT and CDR2 is SNEGSKA (reference sequence). Trimming cost V 3 bases and J 6 bases, with 12 bases left between them. CDR3: CSARAVMGNSPLHF. DNA of the CDR3: TGCAGTGCTAGGGCCGTTATGGGTAATTCACCCCTCCACTTT.